The 9 T cell receptor beta chains below all came from one sample that was sequenced in a study of long-term antiretroviral therapy in people with HIV. Survey-level resolution applied to immunoSEQ assay v3.0. The protocol was immunoSEQ multiplex PCR, while the TCRdb copy is restricted to in-frame clones and leaves out a portion. In the table there are tens of thousands of clones, about three quarters of which are singletons. This material consisted of unsorted PBMCs, taken 3.1 years after starting antiretroviral therapy. These TCRs come from a woman in her forties or fifties with HIV.

V gene TRBV5-1 combines with J gene TRBJ1-1; TRBD1 agrees at 8 bases. This CDR3 spans 14 amino acids. The junction had 5 bases not matched to a gene; V was cut back by 0 bases and J by 7 bases. The V gene's germline CDR1 is SGHRS and CDR2 YFSETQ. The CDR3 is CASSLEGQASEAFF. The CDR3 region has the DNA TGCGCCAGCAGCTTGGAGGGACAGGCCAGTGAAGCTTTCTTT.

The chain joins TRBV5-4 to TRBJ1-5; perhaps TRBD1 as D (5 bases). The CDR3 consists of 16 residues. V gave up 2 bases and J gave up 3 bases, with 15 bases separating them. Germline V gene data show CDR1 as SGHNT and CDR2 as YYREEE (reference sequence). The CDR3 sequence: CASSFDGAGNNQPQHF. CDR3 DNA sequence: TGTGCCAGCAGCTTTGATGGGGCAGGGAACAATCAGCCCCAGCATTTT.

V usage is TRBV5-6 and J usage is TRBJ2-2, with 9 bases aligning to TRBD1. The CDR3 has 17 amino acids. V shed 4 bases and J 6 bases; nucleotides not matched to a gene: 13. The germline V gene encodes CDR1 SGHDT and CDR2 YYEEEE. The DNA of the CDR3 is TGTGCCAGCAGCACCTCCCGGGACAGGGCGGGCGCCGGGGAGCTGTTTTTT. Its protein is CASSTSRDRAGAGELFF. Full variable domain (missing parts from reference TRBV5-6 and TRBJ2-2): DAGVTQSPTHLIKTRGQQVTLRCSPKSGHDTVSWYQQALGQGPQFIFQYYEEEERQRGNFPDRFSGHQFPNYSSELNVNALLLGDSALYLCASSTSRDRAGAGELFFGEGSRLTVL.

The rearrangement joins TRBV18 to TRBJ2-2; the D is unclear. The CDR3 length is 16 residues. In germline, CDR1 is KGHSH, CDR2 LQKENI. The V gene lost 1 base and the J gene lost 0 bases, with 9 bases spanning the gap. As DNA, the CDR3 is TGTGCCAGCTCACCACTTGGGCAGACGAACACCGGGGAGCTGTTTTTT. The encoded protein is CASSPLGQTNTGELFF.

The gene calls are TRBV25-1 and TRBJ2-1; 12 nucleotides align to TRBD2. The CDR3 is 17 amino acids. Trimming at V came to 0 bases and at J to 9 bases, leaving 9 bases not matched to a gene. Germline V gene data show CDR1 as MGHDK and CDR2 as SYGVNS. The CDR3 protein is CASSEYNLLAGGSEQFF. The CDR3 nucleotides are TGTGCCAGCAGTGAATATAATCTACTAGCGGGGGGAAGTGAGCAGTTCTTC.

This chain uses TRBV6-6 with TRBJ2-1; D possibly corresponds to TRBD1 (7 bases). The germline V gene encodes CDR1 MNHNY and CDR2 SVGAGI (reference sequence). V dropped 0 bases and J dropped 7 bases, with 10 bases sitting between them. The length of the CDR3 is 14 residues. The DNA for the CDR3 is TGTGCCAGCAGTTACTCGGCAGGGGGGAATGAGCAGTTCTTC. It codes for CASSYSAGGNEQFF.

This clone was seen more than once but under ten times. This rearrangement joins TRBV14 to TRBJ2-6; D gene unclear. The CDR3 is 13 amino acids. Per the germline V gene, CDR1 is SGHDN and CDR2 is FVKESK. Trimming pared 6 bases from V and 0 bases from J, leaving 3 bases between. The CDR3 bases are TGTGCCAGCAGGGTCTCTGGGGCCAACGTCCTGACTTTC. It yields the protein CASRVSGANVLTF.

The chain joins TRBV7-2 to TRBJ1-6; no clear D. The CDR3 spans 15 residues. The V and J ends lost 5 bases and 14 bases respectively, with 22 bases between them. Germline CDR1 is SGHTA and CDR2 is FQGNSA. The CDR3 is CASSAPIRRTRALHF. CDR3 nucleotide sequence: TGTGCCAGCAGCGCACCCATTAGGAGGACCCGAGCCCTCCACTTT.

CDR3 in DNA: TGTGCCAGCAGCATTCAACAGGGGACCGGGGAGCTGTTTTTT. This gives the protein CASSIQQGTGELFF. The chain employs TRBV9 and TRBJ2-2; 7 nucleotides agree with TRBD1. This CDR3 region has 14 residues. J lost 5 bases, V lost 4 bases, and 5 bases had no gene match. Germline values: CDR1 SGDLS, CDR2 YYNGEE. Using reference TRBV9 and TRBJ2-2 for the parts outside the CDR3, the full variable domain is DSGVTQTPKHLITATGQRVTLRCSPRSGDLSVYWYQQSLDQGLQFLIQYYNGEERAKGNILERFSAQQFPDLHSELNLSSLELGDSALYFCASSIQQGTGELFFGEGSRLTVL.